This TCR beta chain derives from a study of beta chain features in type 1 diabetes. Broader study findings: Patients with Type 1 diabetes showed moderately but significantly shorter TCRB CDR3s in all four CD4+ subsets. Comparison showed that naive, central memory and Treg TCRB repertoires appeared more similar among patients than among healthy donors.

CD45RO/CCR7/CD25/CD127/CD95/CD27 staining was used to isolate CD4+ naive, central memory, regulatory and stem cell-like memory cells by sorting. The CDR3 contains 14 residues. Germline CDR1 and CDR2: SNHLY and FYNNEI. V dropped 5 bases and J dropped 5; count of bases not matched to a gene: 5. A note on this clone: Its antigen is unknown.

The authors reverse transcribed all of the isolated RNA, so sequencing captured expressed TCRB transcripts. The data were produced by immunoSEQ multiplex PCR, yet TCRdb's version contains in-frame clones alone and is incomplete. The sample has some 660,000 clones; around 15% are singletons. V is TRBV2 and J is TRBJ2-7, with TRBD1 matching 11 bases. Material: naive CD4+ T cells from blood. The receptor's source is a man in his late teens or twenties with type 1 diabetes. CDR3 nucleotide sequence: TGTGCCAGCAGTCTTGGGACAGGGGGACACGAGCAGTACTTC. This encodes CASSLGTGGHEQYF.